Presented here are 25 T cell receptor beta chains from one specimen sequenced in a study of blood T cells in healthy people across ages. Together with a sample-barcoded 5' primer, a J-beta primer mix was included in a second PCR lasting roughly 6 to 12 cycles. Each CDR3 protein is one row after TCRdb ran MiXCR on the 5' RACE reads. The sample yields roughly 640,000 distinct CDR3 sequences, about 28% seen once. Sequencing was carried out using blood. These receptors came from a woman older than 75 in good health.

This clonotype has only a few counts. The chain has TRBV5-1 and TRBJ2-2; D is undetermined. Trimming removed 1 base from V and 2 bases from J, with 12 bases in between. The germline V gene encodes CDR1 SGHRS and CDR2 YFSETQ. This CDR3 comprises 16 residues. CDR3 loop: CASSLPSLFNTGELFF. The CDR3 nucleotides are TGCGCCAGCAGCTTGCCCTCACTCTTTAACACCGGGGAGCTGTTTTTT.

This clonotype occurred a few times. The chain uses TRBV20-1 and TRBJ2-7, with TRBD1 as a possible D gene (6 bases). This CDR3 region has 12 residues. CDR1 DFQATT and CDR2 SNEGSKA come from the germline V gene (reference sequence). With 5 bases removed from V and 6 bases from J, the gap between germline ends came to 14 bases. In nucleotides, the CDR3 is TGCAGTGCTGCTGGGGGCTCAAGCGAGCAGTACTTC. Amino acid sequence: CSAAGGSSEQYF.

This clonotype has more than one count but fewer than ten. With a much larger clone just one base away, this may be a read error. The chain uses TRBV5-1 and TRBJ2-7; 8 bases are shared with TRBD2. The CDR3 totals 16 residues. V dropped 4 bases and J dropped 7; count of bases not matched to a gene: 16. The germline CDR1 and CDR2 sequences are SGHRS and YFSETQ. The CDR3 bases are TGCGCCAGCAGCCCCGGAGCGGGAGAAACTTACAATGAGCAGTACTTC. Translated, it gives CASSPGAGETYNEQYF.

This clonotype was found many times. The rearrangement joins TRBV12-3 or TRBV12-4 to TRBJ1-1; D is uncertain. Trimming removed 2 bases at V and 3 bases at J, with 4 bases between. The CDR3 contains 12 residues. CDR3: CASSLRDTEAFF. CDR3 in DNA: TGTGCCAGCAGTTTAAGGGACACTGAAGCTTTCTTT.

This clonotype was recorded at least ten times. The chain joins TRBV5-1 to TRBJ1-4; 8 bases are a match to TRBD1. This CDR3 contains 14 residues. J was trimmed by 5 bases and V by 3 bases; bases with no gene match: 3. Germline CDR1 reads SGHRS; CDR2 reads YFSETQ. CDR3 region: CASSWTGQNEKLFF. As DNA, the CDR3 is TGCGCCAGCAGCTGGACAGGGCAAAATGAAAAACTGTTTTTT.

This clonotype came up a few times. A read error may explain this, as a much larger clone is one base away. V usage is TRBV20-1 and J usage is TRBJ2-6; D is possibly TRBD1 (5 bases). CDR3 length equals 12 residues. The germline CDR1 and CDR2 sequences are DFQATT and SNEGSKA (reference sequence). CDR3 coding DNA: TGCAGTGCTAGCTCTGGGGCCAACGTCCGGACTTTC. It is translated as CSASSGANVRTF.

This clonotype was found a few times. DNA of the CDR3: TGCGCCAGCACGGGTAGCGGGACTGAAGCTTTCTTT. It encodes CASTGSGTEAFF. J is TRBJ1-1 and V is TRBV5-1; the D is unclear. The germline V and J ends were trimmed by 6 bases and 5 bases, with 11 bases remaining between them. Germline-derived CDR1 and CDR2 are SGHRS and YFSETQ. This CDR3 region has 12 residues.

This clonotype was recorded many times. V gene TRBV5-1 combines with J gene TRBJ2-7; D gene uncertain. Germline CDR1 reads SGHRS; CDR2 reads YFSETQ. V was pared by 5 bases and J by 0 bases, with 12 bases between. CDR3 size: 14 residues. This CDR3 is CASRQTLSSYEQYF. The CDR3 DNA reads TGCGCCAGCAGACAGACCCTAAGCTCCTACGAGCAGTACTTC.

This clonotype was counted at least ten times. This chain uses TRBV24-1 with TRBJ2-1, with unresolved D. V was trimmed by 2 bases and J by 3 bases, leaving 10 bases between them. The V gene's germline CDR1 is KGHDR and CDR2 SFDVKD. The CDR3 consists of 15 residues. Written as DNA, the CDR3 is TGTGCCACCAGTGATTCGAGAGTGTACTACAATGAGCAGTTCTTC. Protein: CATSDSRVYYNEQFF.

This chain joins TRBV7-3 and TRBJ2-1, with D possibly matching TRBD1 (6 bases). The germline V and J ends were trimmed by 5 bases and 5 bases, with 28 bases remaining between them. Looked up from germline, CDR1 is SGHTA and CDR2 is FQGTGA. There are 19 residues in the CDR3. The CDR3 DNA is TGTGCCAGCAGCGCGAAGCCCCGGGACACCCTTTTGAGGCACAATGAGCAGTTCTTC. Translation: CASSAKPRDTLLRHNEQFF.

The genes are TRBV27 and TRBJ1-1; D unresolved. V was cut by 2 bases and J by 5 bases, with 15 bases left in between. Germline CDR1 reads MNHEY; CDR2 reads SMNVEV (reference sequence). CDR3 length equals 15 residues. CDR3: CASSLEGRLGTEAFF. The CDR3 DNA is TGTGCCAGCAGTTTAGAAGGGAGATTAGGAACTGAAGCTTTCTTT.

The chain employs TRBV5-1 and TRBJ2-3, with TRBD2 matching over 8 bases. The CDR3 is made up of 16 amino acids. Unmatched junction bases numbered 18, after V lost 7 bases and J lost 8 bases. Germline V lookup: CDR1 SGHRS, CDR2 YFSETQ. The CDR3 region has the DNA TGCGCCAGCGGCGCTTCGGGACTAGAGGCTTATAGTACGCAGTATTTT. Its translation is CASGASGLEAYSTQYF.

At least ten counts were recorded for this clonotype. V is TRBV20-1 and J is TRBJ1-6; 7 bases map to TRBD1. Germline CDR1 is DFQATT and CDR2 is SNEGSKA (reference sequence). V gave up 5 bases and J gave up 7 bases; unmatched junction bases: 5. The CDR3 covers 13 residues. This CDR3 is CSAVDRANSPLHF. In DNA form, the CDR3 reads TGCAGTGCTGTAGACAGGGCGAATTCACCCCTCCACTTT.

The chain carries TRBV10-3 and TRBJ2-2; D not resolved. Trimming took off 4 bases at V and 5 bases at J, with 2 bases between the two ends. CDR1 and CDR2 from the germline V gene are ENHRY and SYGVKD. This CDR3 region has 11 residues. The CDR3 region has the DNA TGTGCCATCAGTGTTACCGGGGAGCTGTTTTTT. It encodes CAISVTGELFF.

In this sample, this clonotype turned up many times. The chain combines TRBV6-4 with TRBJ2-3, with TRBD1 matching over 8 bases. The germline V gene has CDR1 MRHNA and CDR2 SNTAGT. The V gene end was trimmed by 8 bases and the J gene end by 1 base; junction bases not matched to a gene: 5. This CDR3 spans 14 amino acids. Here the CDR3 DNA reads TGTGCCAGCCGACAGACAGGGGGCACAGATACGCAGTATTTT. Its protein product is CASRQTGGTDTQYF.

This clonotype was seen at least ten times. This chain connects TRBV4-2 to TRBJ1-5; D is undetermined. Trimming stripped 0 bases from V and 7 bases from J, with 13 bases between. Germline V gene data show CDR1 as LGHNA and CDR2 as YNFKEQ. This CDR3 has 15 amino acids. In DNA form, the CDR3 reads TGTGCCAGCAGCCAAGAAGGCAGCCTGGGGCAGCCCCAGCATTTT. Its protein product is CASSQEGSLGQPQHF.

This clonotype has more than one count but fewer than ten. This chain joins TRBV14 and TRBJ1-2; possible D gene TRBD1, 5 bases. Looked up from germline, CDR1 is SGHDN and CDR2 is FVKESK. The CDR3 consists of 16 residues. The V end was cut by 3 bases, the J end by 2 bases, with 16 bases between. CDR3 nucleotide sequence: TGTGCCAGCAGCCACTACAATCCAAGACAGAACTATGGCTACACCTTC. Residues: CASSHYNPRQNYGYTF.

The chain links TRBV9 to TRBJ2-7; 8 positions agree with TRBD2. The CDR3 runs to 14 residues. Germline V gene data show CDR1 as SGDLS and CDR2 as YYNGEE. Trimming took 4 bases from V and 7 from J; bases not matched to a gene: 10. The CDR3 reads CASSKGLVPNEQYF. In nucleotides, the CDR3 is TGTGCCAGCAGCAAGGGACTAGTGCCCAATGAGCAGTACTTC.

This sequence joins TRBV20-1 and TRBJ1-2; the match to TRBD1 covers 7 bases. Germline V lookup: CDR1 DFQATT, CDR2 SNEGSKA (reference sequence). The CDR3 spans 16 residues. V trimming: 0 bases; J trimming: 8 bases; junction bases outside the gene matches: 15. Here the CDR3 DNA reads TGCAGTGCTAGAGATCCGCATACCGGGACAGAGGGGGGCTACACCTTC. Translated, it gives CSARDPHTGTEGGYTF.

This chain joins TRBV18 and TRBJ1-5; weak D call: TRBD1 (5 bases). V was trimmed by 5 bases and J by 4 bases, leaving 15 bases between them. Germline V gene data show CDR1 as KGHSH and CDR2 as LQKENI. The CDR3 loop spans 15 amino acids. The CDR3 is CASSTPRDRNQPQHF. As DNA, the CDR3 is TGTGCCAGCTCAACGCCCCGAGACAGAAATCAGCCCCAGCATTTT.

The table lists this clonotype with many counts. J is TRBJ2-1 and V is TRBV29-1; the D is unclear. The CDR3 spans 13 residues. Deletions cut 4 bases from V and 0 bases from J, with 7 bases between. Germline V gives CDR1 SQVTM, CDR2 ANQGSEA. The CDR3 spells CSVVKSSYNEQFF. The CDR3 nucleotides read TGCAGCGTTGTTAAGAGCTCCTACAATGAGCAGTTCTTC.

This clonotype was seen ten or more times. The chain uses TRBV11-2 and TRBJ1-6, with 9 positions matching TRBD1. Germline values: CDR1 SGHAT, CDR2 FQNNGV. The CDR3 loop spans 14 amino acids. V trimming: 3 bases; J trimming: 10 bases; junction bases outside the gene matches: 4. The CDR3 bases are TGTGCCAGCAGCTTGGCGGGACAGGGATCACCCCTCCACTTT. Protein: CASSLAGQGSPLHF.

There are many counts of this clonotype. It may be a read error: a sequence one base away is much more abundant. This chain connects TRBV27 to TRBJ2-5, with 7 bases fitting TRBD1. The V segment lost 4 bases and the J segment 4 bases; nucleotides outside the gene matches: 9. The CDR3 runs 15 residues. CDR1 is MNHEY and CDR2 is SMNVEV in the germline V gene (reference sequence). The CDR3 DNA follows: TGTGCCAGCAGTTCCTTGAGGGGGCTCGGAGAGACCCAGTACTTC. This translates into CASSSLRGLGETQYF.

Comment on this clonotype: Just one base apart from a much larger clone, this may be a read error. V is TRBV20-1 and J is TRBJ2-5, with TRBD2 identical over 10 bases. Trimming at V came to 4 bases and at J to 5 bases, leaving 7 bases not matched to a gene. The CDR3 covers 14 residues. CDR1 DFQATT and CDR2 SNEGSKA come from the germline V gene (reference sequence). The CDR3 DNA sequence: TGCAGTGCTAAGCTAGCGGGGGAGAAGGAGACCCAGTACTTC. Translation: CSAKLAGEKETQYF.

This clonotype was picked up many times. The chain couples TRBV5-1 to TRBJ2-3, with 10 positions matching TRBD2. J was trimmed by 0 bases and V by 4 bases; bases with no gene match: 14. The CDR3 loop spans 19 amino acids. CDR1 is SGHRS and CDR2 is YFSETQ in the germline V gene. CDR3 amino acids: CASSQYTSGAMTSTDTQYF. The CDR3 coding sequence is TGCGCCAGCAGCCAATATACTAGCGGGGCCATGACTAGCACAGATACGCAGTATTTT.